This is a list of T cell receptor beta chains from one sample in a study of cytomegalovirus exposure and HLA in healthy donors. Data came from immunoSEQ multiplex PCR; TCRdb stores just in-frame clones and leaves some out. The profile covers 100,000 to 150,000 clones, with about 79% appearing a single time and 3.3% taken by the ten largest. Specimen: PBMCs. These TCRs come from a woman between 45 and 65 years old in good health and CMV-seronegative. CDR3s include the opening cysteine and the closing phenylalanine or tryptophan. A D gene is named only where the DNA matches it firmly. Clone size, where shown, is once, few, many, or a class for clones that have expanded.

V	size	D	J	DNA	CDR3
TRBV11-2	.	.	TRBJ2-5	TGTGCCAGCAGCATGCAACCAGGGAGGACCCAAGAGACCCAGTACTTC	CASSMQPGRTQETQYF
TRBV6-5	.	.	TRBJ1-3	TGTGCCAGCAATAGGGGGAGAAACACCATATATTTT	CASNRGRNTIYF
TRBV14	.	.	TRBJ1-5	TGTGCCAGCAGCCAAGGGTTACACGGGGGGGGGCCCCAGCATTTT	CASSQGLHGGGPQHF
TRBV6-5	.	TRBD1	TRBJ2-7	TGTGCCAGCAGCGGGACAGGGTCCTACGAGCAGTACTTC	CASSGTGSYEQYF
TRBV28	.	.	TRBJ1-2	TGTGCCAGCAGTGGTGGGAACAGGGCCTATGGCTACACCTTC	CASSGGNRAYGYTF
TRBV30	.	.	TRBJ1-2	TGTGCCTGGAGTGGAGGGGGGGGCAACTATGGCTACACCTTC	CAWSGGGGNYGYTF
TRBV28	.	TRBD1	TRBJ1-5	TGTGCCAGCAGATATACAGGGGGAGGTCAGCCCCAGCATTTT	CASRYTGGGQPQHF
TRBV11-2	.	TRBD1	TRBJ1-1	TGTGCCAGCAGCACATTGGGACAGGCAATGAACACTGAAGCTTTCTTT	CASSTLGQAMNTEAFF
TRBV4-3	.	TRBD2	TRBJ2-3	TGCGCCAGCAGCCTGACACTAGGACTAGCGGGAGGGCCGTGGGATACGCAGTATTTT	CASSLTLGLAGGPWDTQYF
TRBV7-2	.	TRBD1	TRBJ2-7	TGTGCCAGCAGCTTTACTGGAGTCGGACAGGGGGCAAATGAGCAGTACTTC	CASSFTGVGQGANEQYF
TRBV18	.	.	TRBJ1-2	TGTGCCAGCTCTTGGGGCAGCGAGGGGGTACGAGGCTACACCTTC	CASSWGSEGVRGYTF
TRBV30	.	.	TRBJ2-3	TGTGCCTGGAGAGGGGCTGCGCAGCTCCCAGATACGCAGTATTTT	CAWRGAAQLPDTQYF
TRBV18	.	.	TRBJ2-7	TGTGCCAGCTCACCAGGGCCTGGCCCCTACGAGCAGTACTTC	CASSPGPGPYEQYF
TRBV19	few	TRBD1	TRBJ1-1	TGTGCCAGTAGTCTACGAAGGGACAGGGCGGGAGGCACTGAAGCTTTCTTT	CASSLRRDRAGGTEAFF
TRBV30	.	.	TRBJ1-5	TGTGCCTGGAGTGTTGGGGGCCAGCCCCAGCATTTT	CAWSVGGQPQHF
TRBV10-3	.	TRBD1	TRBJ1-4	TGTGCCACGAAAGGGACAGGGGGTTTTGAAAAACTGTTTTTT	CATKGTGGFEKLFF
TRBV30	.	TRBD2	TRBJ2-7	TGTGCCTGGACTAGCGGGAACTACGAGCAGTACTTC	CAWTSGNYEQYF
TRBV6-5	.	.	TRBJ2-1	TGTGCCAGCAGTTACTCGATCAACAGCAATGAGCAGTTCTTC	CASSYSINSNEQFF
TRBV27	.	.	TRBJ2-5	TGTGCCAGCAGTTTATTTGGAGGGGAGACCCAGTACTTC	CASSLFGGETQYF
TRBV19	.	TRBD2	TRBJ2-1	TGTGCCAGTAGTATAGGGCGGGAGGACTTCAATGAGCAGTTCTTC	CASSIGREDFNEQFF
TRBV29-1	few	.	TRBJ1-1	TGCAGCGTTGACGGGGTTCCTGAAGCTTTCTTT	CSVDGVPEAFF
TRBV5-1	.	.	TRBJ2-2	TGCGCCAGCAGCTTCATACAGGGACGGAGCGGGGAGCTGTTTTTT	CASSFIQGRSGELFF
TRBV11-2	.	.	TRBJ2-3	TGTGCCAGCAGCTTGGGGGCCCGCTTGCAGTATTTT	CASSLGARLQYF
TRBV28	.	TRBD2	TRBJ2-5	TGTGCCAGCAGTTTATCGACTAGCTTCGAGACCCAGTACTTC	CASSLSTSFETQYF
TRBV30	.	.	TRBJ1-5	TGTGCCTGGAGTGTAAGTCAGATTAATCAGCCCCAGCATTTT	CAWSVSQINQPQHF
TRBV30	.	TRBD1	TRBJ1-5	TGTGCCTGGACAAATACAGGGGGTGTGGGGCAGCCCCAGCATTTT	CAWTNTGGVGQPQHF
TRBV5-1	.	TRBD2	TRBJ2-1	TGCGCCAGCAGGCCCCCCGGGACTAGCGGCTACAATGAGCAGTTCTTC	CASRPPGTSGYNEQFF
TRBV6-5	.	.	TRBJ2-7	TGTGCCAGCAGTTCTTCTCGCTACGAGCAGTACTTC	CASSSSRYEQYF
TRBV6-6	.	TRBD2	TRBJ2-3	TGTGCCAGCGAGGGGAGGGGAGATACGCAGTATTTT	CASEGRGDTQYF
TRBV5-8	many	.	TRBJ2-1	TGTGCCAGCAGCTTGATCGGGGACAATGAGCAGTTCTTC	CASSLIGDNEQFF
TRBV19	.	TRBD2	TRBJ2-2	TGTGCCAGTAGTGGTAGCGGGAGTAACGCCGGGGAGCTGTTTTTT	CASSGSGSNAGELFF
TRBV18	.	.	TRBJ1-1	TGTGCCAGCTCACCACCTTCGGGCACTGAAGCTTTCTTT	CASSPPSGTEAFF
TRBV14	.	.	TRBJ2-7	TGTGCCAGCAGCGTATTCTACGAGCAGTACTTC	CASSVFYEQYF
TRBV28	.	TRBD2	TRBJ2-7	TGTGCCAGCGATCTGACTAGCCCCCCGCGCGAGCAGTACTTC	CASDLTSPPREQYF
TRBV4-3	.	.	TRBJ2-5	TGCGCCAGCAGCCAAACCGTTATTAGCATAAAACTCGAGACCCAGTACTTC	CASSQTVISIKLETQYF
TRBV7-2	few	TRBD1	TRBJ1-2	TGTGCCAGCAATGGACAGGGGGCGGTCAACTATGGCTACACCTTC	CASNGQGAVNYGYTF
TRBV9	.	.	TRBJ1-2	TGTGCCAGCAGGGCCCATCCGGAAGCGAACTATGGCTACACCTTC	CASRAHPEANYGYTF